This TCR beta chain derives from a study of cytomegalovirus exposure and HLA in healthy donors (dated by TCRdb to 2016 to 2017). General notes on the study: An earlier analysis of some 620 of the donors reported 276 Gb of sequence data and roughly 120 million unique TCR beta sequences obtained from around 190 million T cells. An early release that covered roughly 600 HLA-typed donors contained around 330 gigabases of sequencing data and tens of millions of unique TCR sequences. Of the 398 genotyped donors, approximately 82% fell in the genetic ancestry cluster associated with self-reported Caucasian donors. The aim of the study was to test whether cataloging public T cell receptors could identify signatures of past pathogen exposure. Using immunosequencing, the study profiled T cell repertoires from about 610 subjects and related those repertoires to cytomegalovirus serostatus. In addition to the first cohort of 666 subjects, a separate validation cohort of approximately 110 different subjects was used. To predict cytomegalovirus infection status, the study combined high-throughput TCR immunosequencing, statistical association of individual TCRs with disease status, and machine learning. In a later analysis, previously published TCR beta repertoires from several hundred donors were re-analyzed and high-resolution HLA genotyping was added so that TCR occurrence patterns could be studied. Rather than using new phenotypic data, the later analysis identified candidate immune exposures from TCR beta sequences and from how often those sequences occurred across donors. To decide whether each TCR beta V gene segment behaved as functional or pseudogenic, an earlier analysis of some 600 of the donors relied on high-throughput TCR beta sequencing. Alongside the repertoire data, information on donor age, sex, ethnicity and CMV serostatus was compiled. In a later genetic analysis, genome-wide SNP genotypes for about three fifths of the roughly 670 donors were used, and that subset was treated as a discovery cohort. Every discovery cohort repertoire had been produced on one sequencing platform. Both class I and class II loci were covered by HLA typing, at four-digit resolution. The number of typed donors differed by locus: roughly 620-630 for A, B, C, DRB1 and DQB1; 500 to 550 for DQA1; fewer than 610 for DPA1; and about 470 for DPB1. Because of strong linkage in the cohort, a few DR-DQ haplotypes were treated as single units for association and clustering. On average, about 240,000 unique TCR beta nucleotide sequences were sequenced per donor among a few hundred genotyped donors of the cohort, with roughly 20% of those sequences being non-productive. Summary of the overall study and its limitations: Three of the identified cytomegalovirus-associated TCR beta chains were confirmed in vitro to be specific for cytomegalovirus antigens. The authors suggested that the approach could potentially be extended to other disease states and immunological phenotypes. Most CMV-associated TCR beta chains appeared to be HLA-restricted in a later analysis, and the HLA associations seemed to be driven largely by CMV exposure. A group of highly shared sequence variants was considered likely to be a technical artifact of the sequencing pipeline. A later genetic analysis associated a missense DCLRE1C variant with V-gene and J-gene trimming of TCR beta chains, and an independent cohort replicated the association. Because counts were too low, seventeen rarely observed V segments, including chromosome 9 orphons, were excluded from the earlier analysis of fewer than 650 of the donors. Because HLA typing was unavailable for some donors at each locus, only the typed subset was used in association tests. This cohort had only TCR beta chains sequenced, and the lack of alpha or paired-chain data limited which features could be detected. Broadly in line with IMGT annotations, most TCR beta V segments showed up in productive rearrangements about 87% or about 30% of the time in an earlier analysis of approximately 600 of the donors. Roughly uniform sequencing depth across donors was assumed in presence/absence analyses, although this assumption may not hold. Cytomegalovirus status was reported to be diagnosed by the classifier with high specificity and sensitivity in both the original and validation cohorts. The only immune exposure information available for the cohort was CMV serostatus. In a later analysis, TCR association rates were found to vary across HLA loci, with the most associated TCRs seen for DRB1 alleles and the fewest for HLA-C alleles. The study gave a list of about 170 TCR beta chains associated with cytomegalovirus. Several of the top co-occurrence clusters appeared to be linked to parvovirus B19, influenza, CMV and Epstein-Barr virus, according to a later analysis. In a later genetic analysis, fewer N-insertions in productive TCRs were reported among donors in an Asian-associated ancestry cluster than the roughly 700-donor mean. Assigning TCR associations to individual alleles was difficult when HLA alleles, especially DR and DQ, strongly co-occurred. At a false discovery rate of 0.05, a later analysis linked about 16,000 TCR beta sequences to specific HLA alleles. Linkage disequilibrium might explain the correlated functional status among segregating V segments, but an unknown experimental factor could not be ruled out. In a later analysis, HLA-associated TCR beta chains showed more clonal expansion and lower generation probabilities than non-associated chains that were equally common. A further reported finding was that TCR beta sequences accurately predicted the HLA-A and HLA-B alleles for most subjects in the first cohort. While some public TCRs were present in many individuals, most TCR sequences turned up only very rarely across donors.

The cohort comprised around 700 healthy bone marrow donors. At the time of sampling, all cohort members were nominally healthy, though unrecorded immune exposures were likely present. The donor was CMV seropositive and belonged to the group of over 250 seropositive cohort members. A peripheral blood sample was provided by each donor, and peripheral blood mononuclear cells were used for TCR beta sequencing. Genomic DNA was extracted from the blood cell samples with the Qiagen DNeasy Blood Extraction Kit. Libraries were built with the immunoSEQ multiplex PCR assay. For the multiplex PCR, a mixture combining 60 forward primers for TCR Vbeta segments and 13 reverse primers for TCR Jbeta segments was used. The CDR3 region of rearranged TCR beta genes was amplified from genomic DNA by a multiplex PCR assay. On the Illumina HiSeq System, the amplified TCR beta libraries were sequenced as 87-base-pair reads. The source study handled its data this way. In a later analysis, around 80 million unique TCR beta chains were counted across the approximately 640 repertoires, and roughly 11 million of these chains were shared by at least two donors. To remove PCR and sequencing errors, raw reads were error-corrected and collapsed into unique sequences using a nearest-neighbor algorithm that merged closely related sequences. Alignment of CDR3 sequences to IMGT reference sequences was used to assign V, D and J gene segments. For a sequence to be retained, at least a six-nucleotide match to both a V gene segment and a J gene segment was required. Rearrangements were called productive when the CDR3 lacked stop codons and stayed in frame with V and J; all others were non-productive. CDR3 was defined by IMGT convention, running from the second conserved V-encoded cysteine to the conserved J-encoded phenylalanine. The earlier analysis of some 580 of the donors excluded any sequence lacking an unambiguous match to a single V gene segment. An earlier analysis of about 600 of the donors called V segments functional above 56.7% productive rearrangements and segregating when the between-donor standard deviation exceeded 5%. To diagnose cytomegalovirus status from the catalog of TCR beta chain sequences, a statistical classification framework was built. A later analysis assigned V and J genes by comparing TCR nucleotide sequences with IMGT/GENE-DB human TR gene sequences. A later analysis assigned CDR3 sequences and most-parsimonious VDJ recombination scenarios with the TCRdist pipeline. In a later analysis, each TCR beta chain was defined by its CDR3 amino acid sequence together with its V-gene family, and reads lacking a unique V-gene family were excluded. To address suspected cross-contamination and a sequencing artifact, a later analysis removed some 620 highly shared, low-generation-probability nucleotide sequences. For each public chain, a later analysis derived a clonal expansion index from normalized ranks of inferred template counts within each repertoire. In a later analysis, generation probabilities were computed using a VDJ recombination model fitted to out-of-frame rearrangements, and the results were checked against IGoR. A later analysis scored TCR-TCR, TCR-HLA and TCR-CMV co-occurrence with hypergeometric tests, applying a repertoire-size bias correction to TCR pairs. In a later analysis, false discovery rates were estimated by permuting HLA or CMV assignments 20 times. A later analysis grouped co-occurring TCRs with DBSCAN, adding TCRdist sequence similarity when clustering within HLA-allele-positive subsets. For co-occurrence clustering, repertoires with fewer than 30,000 or more than 120,000 public chains were excluded, along with a handful of repertoires with anomalous nucleotide sharing. TCRdb took over this immuneACCESS table, retaining in-frame rearrangements with V and J assigned. Such tables are incomplete; in checked studies, under half of the missing clones stem from an unresolved V gene, and the remainder is unexplained. V, J and clone size derive from that table, while D and trimming were established from the DNA sequence. Across this sample there are about 150,000 clones, with 79% seen only once. The ten largest clones add up to about 6.9% of the sample.

As for this clone: Its specific antigen is unknown. The input lacks base qualities; no much larger clone sits a single base away.

The source of this sequence is a woman aged 40 to 49 in good health and CMV-seropositive. The sequenced sample consisted of PBMCs.

The CDR3 here reads CASSQTTGFTEAFF. Here is the DNA: TGTGCCAGCAGCCAGACTACTGGTTTCACTGAAGCTTTCTTT. The V and J segments used are TRBV7-3 and TRBJ1-1; no D gene call is confident. V gives up 5 bases and J gives up 4 bases, and the segment between their germline ends measures 14 bases. From its cysteine to its phenylalanine, the CDR3 spans 14 amino acids. The retained sequence is limited to the CDR3, 42 bases, with the frame set at the first base. CDR1 and CDR2 (SGHTA, FQGTGA) derive from the germline V gene.